The TCR beta chain under discussion was sequenced for a study of identical twins. Germline V gene data show CDR1 as MNHEY and CDR2 as SVGAGI. The CDR3 spans 15 residues. Trimming cost V 2 bases and J 7 bases; bases outside gene matches: 5. Template switching created a universal primer site, and the cDNA included unique molecular identifiers. Via MiXCR, TCRdb re-called the 5' RACE reads, giving one row per CDR3 protein. The sample has 500,000 to 650,000 distinct CDR3 sequences; approximately 20% are singletons. Each donor was a healthy Caucasian. This clonotype was recorded a few times. The same sample was also studied in work on yellow fever vaccine responses in identical twins.

This TCR came from a young woman in good health. The sequencing sample was made of CD4+ T cells sorted from blood. The V gene is TRBV6-5, the J gene TRBJ2-2; 9 bases align to TRBD2. CDR3 sequence: CASSYRTSASGELFF. CDR3 DNA: TGTGCCAGCAGTTACCGGACTAGCGCGAGCGGGGAGCTGTTTTTT.